Presented here are 21 T cell receptor beta chains from one specimen sequenced in a study of CD4 T cells in relation to SARS-CoV-2 and coronaviruses. Before the COVID-19 pandemic, during about 2010-2018, CD4+ T cells were taken from unexposed donors. After roughly ten days of culture, CD4+ T cells were isolated. Assay used: immunoSEQ multiplex PCR; TCRdb lists only in-frame clones, some missing. The data contain 20,000 to 25,000 clones, around 72% of them singletons. No antigen is known for these receptors. Sequenced material: CD4+ T cells from PBMCs, cultured in vitro. These receptors were taken from a human donor in good health.

The rearrangement joins TRBV4-1 to TRBJ2-7; tentatively, D is TRBD2 (5 bases). The germline V and J ends were trimmed by 5 bases and 0 bases, with 14 bases remaining between them. The CDR3 has 15 residues. The germline V gene has CDR1 MGHRA and CDR2 YSYEKL. The CDR3 here is CASSALFGVSYEQYF. CDR3 coding DNA: TGCGCCAGCAGCGCGTTGTTCGGGGTCTCCTACGAGCAGTACTTC.

The rearrangement joins TRBV15 to TRBJ1-2; D not certain. V lost 1 base, J lost 0 bases, and 18 bases lay in between. The CDR3 spans 18 residues. CDR1 is LNHNV, CDR2 YYDKDF, per germline (reference sequence). This CDR3 reads CATSRAPTPLEANYGYTF. CDR3 DNA sequence: TGTGCCACCAGCAGAGCCCCCACACCCCTTGAAGCTAACTATGGCTACACCTTC.

In this sample, this clone turned up a few times. V usage is TRBV7-9 and J usage is TRBJ1-2, with 8 bases lining up with TRBD1. The CDR3 is 16 amino acids. From germline, CDR1 is SEHNR and CDR2 FQNEAQ (reference sequence). Germline trimming cut 5 bases from V and 5 bases from J; bases unmatched to any gene: 13. This chain's CDR3 is CASSPTTQGVFYGYTF. The CDR3 DNA is TGTGCCAGCAGCCCGACTACACAGGGGGTATTTTATGGCTACACCTTC.

The rearrangement uses TRBV5-1 and TRBJ2-5; 7 nucleotides match TRBD1. Losses at the gene ends were 2 bases for V and 1 base for J; bases not matched to a gene: 5. This CDR3 comprises 15 residues. Germline V lookup: CDR1 SGHRS, CDR2 YFSETQ. CDR3 loop: CASSFGDRSQETQYF. The CDR3 DNA reads as TGCGCCAGCAGCTTTGGGGACAGAAGCCAAGAGACCCAGTACTTC.

DNA for the CDR3: TGTGCCAGCAGTTTAGTGGTCAGGATGAACACTGAAGCTTTCTTT. This gives the protein CASSLVVRMNTEAFF. The V call is TRBV28, the J call TRBJ1-1; D not resolved. The length of the CDR3 is 15 residues. Per the germline V gene, CDR1 is MDHEN and CDR2 is SYDVKM. The ends were cut back, 2 bases at V and 0 bases at J, with 10 bases in the middle.

This chain joins TRBV28 and TRBJ1-1; 9 nucleotides match TRBD1. The J segment lost 3 bases and the V segment lost 10 bases, leaving 6 bases of the junction unmatched. Germline CDR1 is MDHEN and CDR2 is SYDVKM. The CDR3 is 13 residues long. The CDR3 reads CAIQGALDTEAFF. For the CDR3, the DNA is TGTGCCATACAGGGGGCGCTGGACACTGAAGCTTTCTTT.

The chain has TRBV5-4 and TRBJ2-1; a possible D gene is TRBD2 (6 bases). The germline V gene encodes CDR1 SGHNT and CDR2 YYREEE (reference sequence). The CDR3 is made up of 15 amino acids. Trimming stripped 5 bases from V and 6 bases from J, with 18 bases between. The CDR3 nucleotides are TGTGCCAGCAGTCCGTTAGGCCGGGGGTCCAATGAGCAGTTCTTC. Its translation: CASSPLGRGSNEQFF.

The genes are TRBV5-1 and TRBJ2-3; D is unresolved. The CDR3 has 14 amino acids. The germline CDR1 and CDR2 sequences are SGHRS and YFSETQ. Trimming pared 0 bases from V and 5 bases from J, leaving 10 bases between. The CDR3 nucleotides read TGCGCCAGCAGCTTGGCCGCCCAAGGAGATACGCAGTATTTT. This translates into CASSLAAQGDTQYF. The full variable domain, completed using reference TRBV5-1 and TRBJ2-3, is KAGVTQTPRYLIKTRGQQVTLSCSPISGHRSVSWYQQTPGQGLQFLFEYFSETQRNKGNFPGRFSGRQFSNSRSEMNVSTLELGDSALYLCASSLAAQGDTQYFGPGTRLTVL.

The chain employs TRBV11-2 and TRBJ1-5; no firm D call. Germline CDR1 and CDR2: SGHAT and FQNNGV. The length of the CDR3 is 13 residues. V was trimmed by 1 base and J by 11 bases, leaving 12 bases between them. The CDR3 DNA reads as TGTGCCAGCAGCTTAGGCACCCAAGGATCCCAGCATTTT. This translates into CASSLGTQGSQHF.

The V and J genes are TRBV9 and TRBJ2-3; tentative D call: TRBD2 (6 bases). There are 12 residues in the CDR3. Germline CDR1 and CDR2: SGDLS and YYNGEE. The germline V and J ends were trimmed by 2 bases and 14 bases, with 15 bases remaining between them. CDR3 in amino acids: CASSVGGARMYF. The CDR3 DNA reads as TGTGCCAGCAGCGTTGGAGGGGCGCGCATGTATTTT.

The V call is TRBV6-5, the J call TRBJ2-5; a possible D gene is TRBD1 (6 bases). This CDR3 is 16 amino acids long. With 2 bases removed from V and 5 bases from J, the gap between germline ends came to 18 bases. Per the germline V gene, CDR1 is MNHEY and CDR2 is SVGAGI. Written as DNA, the CDR3 is TGTGCCAGCAGTTACACGACTACAGGGTCCCGGGAGACCCAGTACTTC. As protein: CASSYTTTGSRETQYF.

The rearrangement uses TRBV2 and TRBJ1-2, with D unresolved. Per germline, CDR1 SNHLY and CDR2 FYNNEI. The length of the CDR3 is 13 residues. Trimming pared 4 bases from V and 2 bases from J, leaving 8 bases between. The DNA for the CDR3 is TGTGCCAGCAGTGTTGGCGGAAACTATGGCTACACCTTC. It is translated as CASSVGGNYGYTF.

The CDR3 region is CASSENGDTQYF. For the CDR3, the DNA is TGTGCCAGCAGTGAAAACGGGGATACGCAGTATTTT. J is TRBJ2-3 and V is TRBV6-1; D unclear. With 2 bases removed from V and 6 bases from J, the gap between germline ends came to 6 bases. Germline lookup yields CDR1 MNHNS and CDR2 SASEGT. CDR3 length: 12 amino acids.

This clone was detected once. This rearrangement joins TRBV7-9 to TRBJ2-7, with 9 bases that match TRBD1. J lost 4 bases, V lost 1 base, and 2 bases had no gene match. CDR3 length equals 14 residues. Germline V gene sequence: CDR1 SEHNR, CDR2 FQNEAQ (reference sequence). This CDR3 is CASSLGQGDYEQYF. The CDR3 DNA sequence: TGTGCCAGCAGCTTAGGACAGGGGGATTACGAGCAGTACTTC.

A note on this clone: The identical CDR3 is also encoded by other nucleotide sequences in the sample. This chain connects TRBV30 to TRBJ2-1, with 8 bases that match TRBD2. V was pared by 2 bases and J by 7 bases, with 10 bases of the junction left unmatched. CDR1 and CDR2 from the germline V gene are GTSNPN and SVGIG (reference sequence). This CDR3 spans 15 amino acids. The CDR3 is CAWSRLGLASNEQFF. DNA for the CDR3: TGTGCCTGGAGTCGCTTAGGACTAGCAAGTAATGAGCAGTTCTTC. Together with reference TRBV30 and TRBJ2-1, the CDR3 gives the full variable domain: SQTIHQWPATLVQPVGSPLSLECTVEGTSNPNLYWYRQAAGRGLQLLFYSVGIGQISSEVPQNLSASRPQDRQFILSSKKLLLSDSGFYLCAWSRLGLASNEQFFGPGTRLTVL.

The genes are TRBV5-1 and TRBJ1-5, with D hard to call. This CDR3 comprises 16 residues. The V end lost 0 bases, the J end lost 3 bases, and 13 bases lay between the germline ends. In germline, CDR1 is SGHRS, CDR2 YFSETQ. CDR3 in amino acids: CASSLEPSGFNQPQHF. CDR3 sequence (DNA): TGCGCCAGCAGCTTGGAGCCTTCCGGCTTCAATCAGCCCCAGCATTTT.

The chain couples TRBV4-1 to TRBJ2-1; D unclear. V lost 8 bases and J lost 7, with 9 bases in between. Germline values: CDR1 MGHRA, CDR2 YSYEKL. CDR3 length: 11 residues. CDR3 in amino acids: CASQMWNEQFF. The DNA of the CDR3 is TGCGCCAGCCAAATGTGGAATGAGCAGTTCTTC.

V is TRBV27 and J is TRBJ2-3; 12 bases map to TRBD2. V lost 0 bases and J lost 6; bases outside the gene matches: 16. Germline loops: CDR1 MNHEY, CDR2 SMNVEV (reference sequence). This CDR3 contains 20 residues. For the CDR3, the DNA is TGTGCCAGCAGTTTATCGATCTTAGGGCTAGCGGGAGGGCCGGGGGATACGCAGTATTTT. This codes for CASSLSILGLAGGPGDTQYF.

V gene TRBV5-5 combines with J gene TRBJ2-4; TRBD1 matches at 7 bases. Per germline, CDR1 SGHKS and CDR2 YYEKEE (reference sequence). CDR3 length: 14 residues. V shed 3 bases, J shed 2 bases, and the junction held 2 bases outside the gene matches. The CDR3 nucleotides are TGTGCCAGCAGCTCACAGGGGTCCAAAAACATTCAGTACTTC. Protein: CASSSQGSKNIQYF.

The chain combines TRBV5-1 with TRBJ2-7, with D perhaps matching TRBD1 (7 bases). Trimming took off 6 bases at V and 4 bases at J, with 14 bases between the two ends. The CDR3 extends over 13 amino acids. CDR1 is SGHRS and CDR2 is YFSETQ in the germline V gene. The CDR3 DNA reads as TGCGCCAGCATCGGAGCAGGGGGGTACGAGCAGTACTTC. Protein sequence: CASIGAGGYEQYF.

The CDR3 DNA reads as TGTGCCAGCAGGAATATGGGCAATCAGCCCCAGCATTTT. Amino acids: CASRNMGNQPQHF. The chain carries TRBV2 and TRBJ1-5; no definite D call. V shed 6 bases and J shed 2 bases, with 8 bases lying between them. The length of the CDR3 is 13 residues. Germline CDR1 reads SNHLY; CDR2 reads FYNNEI.